What follows are 29 T cell receptor beta chains derived from one specimen sequenced in a study of monozygotic twins with inflammatory bowel disease. TCRdb re-called the 5' RACE reads; one entry per CDR3 protein, DNA not given. The listing records 350,000 to 400,000 distinct CDR3 sequences. The specimen sequenced was blood. All receptors derive from a human donor with ulcerative colitis or Crohn's disease, or a healthy co-twin of an affected twin (not recorded which).

V is TRBV20-1 and J is TRBJ2-3; checking the TCRdb D call of TRBD2 is not possible without DNA. The CDR3 sequence is 13 residues long. Per the germline V gene, CDR1 is DFQATT and CDR2 is SNEGSKA (reference sequence). The CDR3 here is CSARVGLADTQYF.

V and J are TRBV6-2 or TRBV6-3 and TRBJ1-5; TCRdb names TRBD1, which stays unverified in the absence of DNA. CDR1 and CDR2 from the germline V gene are MNHEY and SVGEGT. The CDR3 covers 16 residues. CDR3 in amino acids: CASSYFRGRRDQPQHF.

This chain uses TRBV6-1 with TRBJ1-4; the TRBD1 assignment by TCRdb is unverifiable without DNA. CDR3 length: 14 amino acids. From germline, CDR1 is MNHNS and CDR2 SASEGT. CDR3 sequence reads: CASGQGQRGEKLFF.

The rearrangement links TRBV25-1 to TRBJ2-5; TCRdb's D call, TRBD1, is unchecked because there is no DNA. The CDR3 totals 15 residues. Per the germline V gene, CDR1 is MGHDK and CDR2 is SYGVNS. The CDR3: CASSELSTGQETQYF.

This chain joins TRBV20-1 and TRBJ1-4; the TCRdb call, TRBD1, lacks DNA for checking. This CDR3 spans 13 amino acids. Germline V gene sequence: CDR1 DFQATT, CDR2 SNEGSKA (reference sequence). The CDR3 protein is CSAGTGSGEKLFF.

The chain combines TRBV7-3 with TRBJ2-2; TCRdb's D call, TRBD2, is unchecked because there is no DNA. CDR1 is SGHTA, CDR2 FQGTGA, per germline. The length of the CDR3 is 15 residues. CDR3 protein: CASSPTGLVGGELFF.

J is TRBJ2-1 and V is TRBV24-1; TCRdb's D call of TRBD1 is untestable without DNA. The CDR3 consists of 15 residues. The V gene's germline CDR1 is KGHDR and CDR2 SFDVKD. CDR3 amino acids: CATSEVGARRNEQFF.

CDR3 residues: CASSIGQKNYGYTF. V and J are TRBV19 and TRBJ1-2; the TRBD1 assignment by TCRdb is unverifiable without DNA. The CDR3 is 14 residues long. CDR1 and CDR2 from the germline V gene are LNHDA and SQIVND (reference sequence).

V gene TRBV20-1 combines with J gene TRBJ2-2; TCRdb gives TRBD1 as the D gene, but with no DNA this cannot be confirmed. Germline CDR1 reads DFQATT; CDR2 reads SNEGSKA (reference sequence). The CDR3 runs to 13 residues. The CDR3 protein is CSATSGGSGELFF.

V and J are TRBV18 and TRBJ2-5; lacking DNA, the TRBD1 call made by TCRdb goes unchecked. The CDR3 spans 15 residues. Looked up from germline, CDR1 is KGHSH and CDR2 is LQKENI. The CDR3 is CASSPPSRGEETQYF.

The genes are TRBV7-9 and TRBJ1-2; there is no DNA to check the TCRdb D call of TRBD1. CDR3 length: 13 amino acids. The V gene's germline CDR1 is SEHNR and CDR2 FQNEAQ (reference sequence). CDR3 region: CASSPDSARGYTF.

The chain uses TRBV5-1 and TRBJ1-1. In germline, CDR1 is SGHRS, CDR2 YFSETQ. The CDR3 is 13 amino acids. The CDR3 sequence is CASSLSANTEAFF.

The chain is built from TRBV12-3 or TRBV12-4 and TRBJ1-2; the TRBD1 assignment by TCRdb is unverifiable without DNA. CDR3 length: 15 residues. This CDR3 is CASPGFGQGLGGYTF.

The V gene is TRBV12-3 or TRBV12-4, the J gene TRBJ2-7; TCRdb designates TRBD1, a call that cannot be tested without DNA. The CDR3 has 15 residues. CDR3 protein: CASTFGAGGSYEQYF.

The V and J genes are TRBV7-3 and TRBJ2-2; the D call of TRBD2 rests on TCRdb alone, since no DNA is present to check it. CDR1 is SGHTA, CDR2 FQGTGA, per germline. The CDR3 sequence is 17 residues long. CDR3 region: CASSSLAGDRDTGELFF. Combining the CDR3 with reference TRBV7-3 and TRBJ2-2 gives the whole variable domain GAGVSQTPSNKVTEKGKYVELRCDPISGHTALYWYRQSLGQGPEFLIYFQGTGAADDSGLPNDRFFAVRPEGSVSTLKIQRTERGDSAVYLCASSSLAGDRDTGELFFGEGSRLTVL.

The chain combines TRBV5-1 with TRBJ2-7; the D call of TRBD2 rests on TCRdb alone, since no DNA is present to check it. Looked up from germline, CDR1 is SGHRS and CDR2 is YFSETQ. This CDR3 contains 15 residues. The CDR3 reads CASSLRIGGSYEQYF. The whole variable domain, remainder taken from reference TRBV5-1 and TRBJ2-7, is KAGVTQTPRYLIKTRGQQVTLSCSPISGHRSVSWYQQTPGQGLQFLFEYFSETQRNKGNFPGRFSGRQFSNSRSEMNVSTLELGDSALYLCASSLRIGGSYEQYFGPGTRLTVT.

The rearrangement joins TRBV29-1 to TRBJ2-5. The CDR3 contains 14 residues. Germline CDR1 reads SQVTM; CDR2 reads ANQGSEA. CDR3: CSVEVVSSLETQYF.

The chain couples TRBV7-6 to TRBJ2-7; TCRdb lists TRBD1, though no DNA is available to test this call. This CDR3 is built from 16 residues. Germline loops: CDR1 SGHVS, CDR2 FNYEAQ. The CDR3 here is CASSSVLRGPDYEQYF. Based on the CDR3 plus reference TRBV7-6 and TRBJ2-7, the full variable domain is GAGVSQSPRYKVTKRGQDVALRCDPISGHVSLYWYRQALGQGPEFLTYFNYEAQQDKSGLPNDRFSAERPEGSISTLTIQRTEQRDSAMYRCASSSVLRGPDYEQYFGPGTRLTVT.

The CDR3 here is CASSQDRSPLHF. J is TRBJ1-6 and V is TRBV4-1. The CDR3 spans 12 residues. Per germline, CDR1 MGHRA and CDR2 YSYEKL.

The chain has TRBV29-1 and TRBJ1-1; TCRdb indicates TRBD1, and absent DNA this call remains unverified. The CDR3 runs 13 residues. Germline V lookup: CDR1 SQVTM, CDR2 ANQGSEA. The chain's CDR3 is CSVEGGPYTEAFF.

V and J are TRBV7-2 and TRBJ1-2; there is no DNA to check the TCRdb D call of TRBD1. Germline V CDR1 and CDR2: SGHTA, FQGNSA. The CDR3 length is 14 residues. This CDR3 is CASSSGQWDYGYTF.

The chain uses TRBV27 and TRBJ2-1; TCRdb designates TRBD1, a call that cannot be tested without DNA. CDR3 length: 16 residues. Germline CDR1 and CDR2: MNHEY and SMNVEV (reference sequence). CDR3 in amino acids: CASSLSPRTGGLEQFF.

The CDR3 here is CASSTDRNQPQHF. The chain has TRBV12-3 or TRBV12-4 and TRBJ1-5. This CDR3 spans 13 amino acids.

This CDR3 is CSARIGGYGYTF. This chain links TRBV20-1 with TRBJ1-2; TCRdb proposes TRBD1, but this gene call is untestable without DNA. The CDR3 sequence is 12 residues long. Germline-derived CDR1 and CDR2 are DFQATT and SNEGSKA (reference sequence).

The gene calls are TRBV9 and TRBJ1-1; TCRdb names TRBD1, which stays unverified in the absence of DNA. This CDR3 is 16 amino acids long. Germline loops: CDR1 SGDLS, CDR2 YYNGEE. The CDR3 spells CASSVHFGQENTEAFF.

V gene TRBV4-3 combines with J gene TRBJ1-2. This CDR3 region has 13 residues. Germline lookup yields CDR1 LGHNA and CDR2 YSLEER. The CDR3 sequence is CASSRADRYGYTF.

The chain combines TRBV11-2 with TRBJ1-1. Germline-derived CDR1 and CDR2 are SGHAT and FQNNGV. This CDR3 comprises 15 residues. CDR3 sequence reads: CASSLTAGPNTEAFF.

V is TRBV5-1 and J is TRBJ2-7; TCRdb proposes TRBD2, but this gene call is untestable without DNA. CDR1 and CDR2 (germline): SGHRS, YFSETQ. The CDR3 spans 13 residues. The CDR3 is CASSSVLAHEQYF.

The rearrangement uses TRBV7-2 and TRBJ2-2; as DNA is missing, the TRBD2 call by TCRdb cannot be tested. CDR3 size: 17 residues. Germline V CDR1 and CDR2: SGHTA, FQGNSA. The CDR3 sequence: CASSFASGGAGTGELFF.